This is a list of T cell receptor beta chains from one sample in a study of cytomegalovirus exposure and HLA in healthy donors. This table comes from immunoSEQ multiplex PCR, and its TCRdb copy is limited to in-frame clones, with some not included. The repertoire holds 150,000 to 200,000 clones, roughly 88% seen once, with roughly 8.8% in the top ten. Sequenced sample: PBMCs. The source of these receptors is a man in his late teens or twenties in good health and CMV-seropositive. The CDR3 runs from the conserved cysteine through the conserved F or W. D genes are given only for firm matches. Clone size is stated in some rows and not others, as once, few, many or a class when expanded.

>TRBJ2-1|TRBD2|TRBV5-1|-
TGCGCCAGCATCGAGCGGGGGGGCCGGTCCTACAATGAGCAGTTCTTC
CASIERGGRSYNEQFF
>TRBJ1-5|TRBD1|TRBV15|-
TGTGCCACCAGCGGGCTTCCCGGGACAGGGGCCTCGAATCAGCCCCAGCATTTT
CATSGLPGTGASNQPQHF
>TRBJ2-4|TRBD1|TRBV7-9|few
TGTGCCAGCAGCAGGACAGGGGGAGCCAAAAACATTCAGTACTTC
CASSRTGGAKNIQYF
>TRBJ2-6|-|TRBV9|-
TGTGCCAGCAGCGTCTTTTTCTCTGGGGCCAACGTCCTGACTTTC
CASSVFFSGANVLTF
>TRBJ1-1|TRBD1|TRBV7-8|-
TGTGCCAGCAGCTCGGACAGGCACAACACTGAAGCTTTCTTT
CASSSDRHNTEAFF
>TRBJ2-3|TRBD2|TRBV4-3|once
TGCGCCAGCAGCCAAGAAAGCGGGGGGGGTCACGCAGATACGCAGTATTTT
CASSQESGGGHADTQYF
>TRBJ1-3|-|TRBV6-5|-
TGTGCCAGCAGTTACTTGGGGGCGCGGGGAAACACCATATATTTT
CASSYLGARGNTIYF
>TRBJ1-2|TRBD1|TRBV18|-
TGTGCCAGCTCATTGGACAGGGGGGATTGGAACTATGGCTACACCTTC
CASSLDRGDWNYGYTF
>TRBJ2-2|TRBD2|TRBV5-8|-
TGTGCCAGCAGCTCGCGTAGTAGCGGGGATTTAAACACCGGGGAGCTGTTTTTT
CASSSRSSGDLNTGELFF
>TRBJ1-5|-|TRBV7-9|-
TGTGCCAGCAGCCGTACAACAAATCAGCCCCAGCATTTT
CASSRTTNQPQHF
>TRBJ1-2|TRBD1|TRBV19|-
TGTGCCAGTTGGATGGACAGGGCTGGAAACTATGGCTACACCTTC
CASWMDRAGNYGYTF